This entry is about one T cell receptor beta chain. Other DNA sequences in the same sample also yield this CDR3. Profiled with immunoSEQ multiplex PCR; TCRdb holds only in-frame clones, not every one. This sample carries under 2,000,000 clones, about 95% of them seen once, and the ten largest clones take around 1.2%. This specimen comes from a study of shared clonotypes between healthy human individuals. The germline CDR1 and CDR2 sequences are ENHRY and SYGVKD. The CDR3 has 14 residues. The V and J ends lost 6 bases and 4 bases respectively, with 16 bases between them. As defined, naive CD8 cells were CD45RO-negative and positively selected for CCR7, with terminally differentiated effector memory CD45RA+ cells excluded. The study drew its donors from healthy HIV-negative adults without recent acute infections or vaccinations.

This TCR was recovered from a man younger than 35 in good health. The rearrangement uses TRBV10-3 and TRBJ2-7; TRBD1 might be the D (6 bases). The specimen was naive CD8+ T cells sorted from blood. The CDR3 sequence is CAISDPGQTYEQYF. The CDR3 coding sequence is TGTGCCATCAGCGATCCGGGACAAACTTACGAGCAGTACTTC.